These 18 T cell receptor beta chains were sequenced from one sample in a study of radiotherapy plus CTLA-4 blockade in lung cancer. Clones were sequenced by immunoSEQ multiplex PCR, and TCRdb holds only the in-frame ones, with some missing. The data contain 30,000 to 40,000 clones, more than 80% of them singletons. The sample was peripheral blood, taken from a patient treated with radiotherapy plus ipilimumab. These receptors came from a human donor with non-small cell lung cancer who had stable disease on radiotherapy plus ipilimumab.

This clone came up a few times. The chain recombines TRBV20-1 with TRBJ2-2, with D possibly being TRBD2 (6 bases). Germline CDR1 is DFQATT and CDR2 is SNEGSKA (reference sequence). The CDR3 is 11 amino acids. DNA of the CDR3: TGCTTAGCGGCGAACACCGGGGAGCTGTTTTTT. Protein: CLAANTGELFF.

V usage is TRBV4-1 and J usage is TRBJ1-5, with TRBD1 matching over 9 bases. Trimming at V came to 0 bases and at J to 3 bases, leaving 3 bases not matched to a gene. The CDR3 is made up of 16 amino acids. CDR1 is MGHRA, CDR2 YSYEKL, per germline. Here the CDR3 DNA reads TGCGCCAGCAGCCAAGAGGGGACAGGGATCAATCAGCCCCAGCATTTT. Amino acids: CASSQEGTGINQPQHF.

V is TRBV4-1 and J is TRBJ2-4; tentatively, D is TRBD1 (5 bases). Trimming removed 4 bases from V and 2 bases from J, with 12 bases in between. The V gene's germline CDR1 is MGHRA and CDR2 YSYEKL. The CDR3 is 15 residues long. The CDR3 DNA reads TGCGCCAGCAGCCTTACAGGTTTCCCCAAAAACATTCAGTACTTC. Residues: CASSLTGFPKNIQYF.

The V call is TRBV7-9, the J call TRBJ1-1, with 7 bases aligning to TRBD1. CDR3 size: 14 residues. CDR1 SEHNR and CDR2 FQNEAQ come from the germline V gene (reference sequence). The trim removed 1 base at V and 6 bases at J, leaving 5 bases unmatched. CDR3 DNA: TGTGCCAGCAGCTTAGGACAGGGTATTTCTGAAGCTTTCTTT. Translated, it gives CASSLGQGISEAFF.

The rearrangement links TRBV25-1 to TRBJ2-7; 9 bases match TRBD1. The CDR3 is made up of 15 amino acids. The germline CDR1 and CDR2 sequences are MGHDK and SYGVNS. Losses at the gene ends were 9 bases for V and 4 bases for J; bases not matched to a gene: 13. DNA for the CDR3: TGTGCCAGTCCGTTTGGGGACAGGGTGCCTTACGAGCAGTACTTC. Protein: CASPFGDRVPYEQYF.

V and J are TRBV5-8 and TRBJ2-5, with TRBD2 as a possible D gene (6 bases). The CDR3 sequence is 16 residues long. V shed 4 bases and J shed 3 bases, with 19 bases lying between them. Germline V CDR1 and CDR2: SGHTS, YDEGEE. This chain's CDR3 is CASSRHRRGIEETQYF. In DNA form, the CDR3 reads TGTGCCAGCAGCCGGCATAGGAGGGGTATAGAAGAGACCCAGTACTTC.

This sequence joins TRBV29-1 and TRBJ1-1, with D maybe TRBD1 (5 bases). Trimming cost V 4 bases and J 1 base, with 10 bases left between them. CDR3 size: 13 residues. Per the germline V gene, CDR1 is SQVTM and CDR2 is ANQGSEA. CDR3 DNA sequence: TGCAGCGTTGTGGTCGGACAGAACACTGAAGCTTTCTTT. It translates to CSVVVGQNTEAFF.

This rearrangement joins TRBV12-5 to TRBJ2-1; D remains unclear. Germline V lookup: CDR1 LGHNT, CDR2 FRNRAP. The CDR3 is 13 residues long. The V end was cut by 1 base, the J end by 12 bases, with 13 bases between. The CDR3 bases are TGTGCTAGTGGTTTGGACCACCGCCCGAGGCAGTTCTTC. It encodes CASGLDHRPRQFF.

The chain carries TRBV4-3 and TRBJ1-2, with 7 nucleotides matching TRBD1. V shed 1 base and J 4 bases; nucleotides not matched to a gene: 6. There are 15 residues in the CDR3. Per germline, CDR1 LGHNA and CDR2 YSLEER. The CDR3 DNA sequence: TGCGCCAGCAGCCAAGGTGACAGGGCTGGCTATGGCTACACCTTC. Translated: CASSQGDRAGYGYTF.

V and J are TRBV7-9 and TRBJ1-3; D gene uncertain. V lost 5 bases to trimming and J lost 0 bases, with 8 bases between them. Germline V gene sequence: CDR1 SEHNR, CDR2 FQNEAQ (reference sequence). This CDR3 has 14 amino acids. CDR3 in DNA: TGTGCCAGCAGCCAACAGAGCTCTGGAAACACCATATATTTT. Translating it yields CASSQQSSGNTIYF. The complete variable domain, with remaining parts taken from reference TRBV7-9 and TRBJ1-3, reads DTGVSQNPRHKITKRGQNVTFRCDPISEHNRLYWYRQTLGQGPEFLTYFQNEAQLEKSRLLSDRFSAERPKGSFSTLEIQRTEQGDSAMYLCASSQQSSGNTIYFGEGSWLTVV.

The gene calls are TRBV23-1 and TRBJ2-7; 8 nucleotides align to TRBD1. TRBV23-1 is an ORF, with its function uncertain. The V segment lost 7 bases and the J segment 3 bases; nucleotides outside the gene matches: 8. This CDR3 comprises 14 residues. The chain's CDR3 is CASNPGQANYEQYF. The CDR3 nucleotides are TGCGCCAGCAATCCGGGACAGGCCAACTACGAGCAGTACTTC.

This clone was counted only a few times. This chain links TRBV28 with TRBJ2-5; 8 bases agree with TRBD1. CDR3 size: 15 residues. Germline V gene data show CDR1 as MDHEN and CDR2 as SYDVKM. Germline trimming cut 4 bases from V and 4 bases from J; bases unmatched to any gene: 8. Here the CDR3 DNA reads TGTGCCAGCAGTTCCCTAACAGGGGGAGGAGAGACCCAGTACTTC. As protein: CASSSLTGGGETQYF.

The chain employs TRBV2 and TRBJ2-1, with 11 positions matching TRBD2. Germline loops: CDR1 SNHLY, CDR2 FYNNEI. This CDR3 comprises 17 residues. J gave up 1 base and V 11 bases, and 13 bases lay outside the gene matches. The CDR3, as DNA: TGTGCCGCCGAAGGGGAGACTAGCGGGAAATCCTACAATGAGCAGTTCTTC. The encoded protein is CAAEGETSGKSYNEQFF.

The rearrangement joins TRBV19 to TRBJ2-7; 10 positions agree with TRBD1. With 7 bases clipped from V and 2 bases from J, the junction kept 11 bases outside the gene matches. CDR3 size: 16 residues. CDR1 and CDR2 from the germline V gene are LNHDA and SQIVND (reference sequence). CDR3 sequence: CASTARGTGATYEQYF. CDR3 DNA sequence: TGTGCCAGTACCGCCCGGGGGACAGGGGCTACCTACGAGCAGTACTTC.

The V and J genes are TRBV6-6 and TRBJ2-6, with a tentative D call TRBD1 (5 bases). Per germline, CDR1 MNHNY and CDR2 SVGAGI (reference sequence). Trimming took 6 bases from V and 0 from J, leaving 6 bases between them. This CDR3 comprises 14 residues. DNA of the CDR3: TGTGCCAGCAGGGACATCTCTGGGGCCAACGTCCTGACTTTC. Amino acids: CASRDISGANVLTF.

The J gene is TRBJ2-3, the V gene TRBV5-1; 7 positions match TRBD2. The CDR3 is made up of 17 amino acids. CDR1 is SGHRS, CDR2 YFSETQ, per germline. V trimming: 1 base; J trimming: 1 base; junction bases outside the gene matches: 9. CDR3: CASSLIGRAWGTDTQYF. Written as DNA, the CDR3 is TGCGCCAGCAGCTTGATTGGGAGGGCCTGGGGCACAGATACGCAGTATTTT.

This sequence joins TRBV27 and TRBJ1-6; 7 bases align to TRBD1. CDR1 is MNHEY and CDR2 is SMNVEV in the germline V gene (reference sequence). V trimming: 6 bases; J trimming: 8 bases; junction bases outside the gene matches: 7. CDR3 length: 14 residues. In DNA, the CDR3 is TGTGCCAGCAGGAGACAGGGTGGTTATTCACCCCTCCACTTT. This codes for CASRRQGGYSPLHF.

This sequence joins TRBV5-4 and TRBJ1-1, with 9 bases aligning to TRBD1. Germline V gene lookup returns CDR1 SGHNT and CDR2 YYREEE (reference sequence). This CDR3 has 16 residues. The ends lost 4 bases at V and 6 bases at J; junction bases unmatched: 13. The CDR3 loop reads CASSAGTGFDRAEAFF. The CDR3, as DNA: TGTGCCAGCAGCGCCGGGACAGGGTTTGACAGGGCTGAAGCTTTCTTT.